The T cell receptor beta chain under discussion was sequenced for a study of tumor and adjacent non-tumor tissue in lung cancer. A modified ARM-PCR protocol with three rounds of nested PCR amplified TCRbeta. TCRdb ran MiXCR on the multiplex PCR reads and lists one entry per CDR3 protein. The top ten hold over 15% of the sample, which has 110,000 or so distinct CDR3 sequences, about 61% seen once. Ends included, the CDR3 has 12 residues. CDR1 MGHDK and CDR2 SYGVNS come from the germline V gene. As regards this clonotype: Given a much more abundant clone one base away, this may be a read error. This is likely a read error, given that the CDR3 carries no conserved phenylalanine or tryptophan at its end. The DNA is omitted, as the CDR3 cannot be located on it reliably, and the CDR3 follows TCRdb's listing.

This sample's RNA came from whole unsorted tissue. This non-tumor lung sample came from over 3 cm beyond the tumor edge. Sequenced input: distant non-tumor lung tissue. The V gene is TRBV25-1, the J gene TRBJ2-3; the DNA was not compared with TRBD1, the D call given in the table. The TCR originated in a man in his 60s with non-small cell lung cancer. The CDR3 is CASSGEAGAPDY.